This paragraph covers one TCR beta chain sequence. The data were taken from a study of shared clonotypes between healthy human individuals. The authors ran the assay at deep level. The data were produced by immunoSEQ multiplex PCR, yet TCRdb's version contains in-frame clones alone and is incomplete. The sample lists some 2.1 million clones; roughly 94% were seen once. Germline V gives CDR1 SQVTM, CDR2 ANQGSEA. The V and J ends lost 3 bases and 7 bases, in that order; junction bases with no gene match: 8. The CDR3 loop spans 13 amino acids. The sample comprised naive CD4+ T cells sorted from blood. Subset reported: CD45RA+ positively selected. This TCR came from a man aged 18 to 30 in good health. The genes are TRBV29-1 and TRBJ2-5; 7 nucleotides agree with TRBD1. CDR3 in DNA: TGCAGCGTTGATAGGGACAGACAGGGGACCCAGTACTTC. This codes for CSVDRDRQGTQYF. Full variable domain (remainder filled in from reference TRBV29-1 and TRBJ2-5): SAVISQKPSRDICQRGTSLTIQCQVDSQVTMMFWYRQQPGQSLTLIATANQGSEATYESGFVIDKFPISRPNLTFSTLTVSNMSPEDSSIYLCSVDRDRQGTQYFGPGTRLLVL.